This T cell receptor (beta chain) was observed in a study of cytomegalovirus exposure and HLA in healthy donors. The trim removed 3 bases at V and 3 bases at J, leaving 2 bases unmatched. The CDR3 loop spans 15 amino acids. Germline V lookup: CDR1 MDHEN, CDR2 SYDVKM. The donors were members of the validation cohort comprising 120 subjects, separate from the approximately 700-subject first cohort. TCRdb's copy holds only in-frame clones and misses some; the assay was immunoSEQ multiplex PCR. The data contain 130,000 to 150,000 clones, around 89% of them singletons. Input material: PBMCs. This sequence was found in a woman in her 30s in good health and CMV-seropositive. The gene calls are TRBV28 and TRBJ2-1; 10 bases are a match to TRBD1. DNA for the CDR3: TGTGCCAGCAGTTTGCGGACAGGGGGCTACAATGAGCAGTTCTTC. Protein sequence: CASSLRTGGYNEQFF.